These T cell receptor beta chains were read from a single sample in a study of blood T cell repertoires in COVID-19. The protocol was immunoSEQ multiplex PCR, while the TCRdb copy is restricted to in-frame clones and leaves out a portion. The sample lists about 40,000 clones; approximately 91% were seen once. Source material: peripheral blood. The receptors come from a man aged 55 to 70 with active COVID-19. Each CDR3 is given with its conserved first and last residue.

V gene	J gene	CDR3 protein
TRBV28	TRBJ2-6	CASSSPGLAGGSGANVLTF
TRBV27	TRBJ1-2	CASKRTTANYGYTF
TRBV4-2	TRBJ1-3	CASSQVQPATLSGNTIYF
TRBV29-1	TRBJ2-5	CSVQILAAQETQYF
TRBV4-2	TRBJ1-2	CASSQAQLYGYTF
TRBV5-6	TRBJ1-1	CASSFGPGRGNTEAFF
TRBV4-2	TRBJ2-3	CASSPIPLAGGFTDTQYF
TRBV10-3	TRBJ2-7	CAISAGGGPTSYEQYF
TRBV5-6	TRBJ2-7	CASSLTGGYEQYF
TRBV28	TRBJ1-5	CASSLSRQVHF
TRBV7-2	TRBJ1-2	CASSLGTAIYGYTF
TRBV5-1	TRBJ1-2	CASSSGGQAYGYTF
TRBV6-4	TRBJ1-2	CASSAGTGPFGGYTF
TRBV28	TRBJ1-5	CASLEDLNNQPQHF
TRBV10-3	TRBJ2-5	CAISDAGQATRETQYF
TRBV18	TRBJ2-5	CASSPLGQAQETQYF
TRBV19	TRBJ2-1	CASSIARTSVNNEQFF
TRBV4-1	TRBJ2-5	CASSQERGPLETQYF